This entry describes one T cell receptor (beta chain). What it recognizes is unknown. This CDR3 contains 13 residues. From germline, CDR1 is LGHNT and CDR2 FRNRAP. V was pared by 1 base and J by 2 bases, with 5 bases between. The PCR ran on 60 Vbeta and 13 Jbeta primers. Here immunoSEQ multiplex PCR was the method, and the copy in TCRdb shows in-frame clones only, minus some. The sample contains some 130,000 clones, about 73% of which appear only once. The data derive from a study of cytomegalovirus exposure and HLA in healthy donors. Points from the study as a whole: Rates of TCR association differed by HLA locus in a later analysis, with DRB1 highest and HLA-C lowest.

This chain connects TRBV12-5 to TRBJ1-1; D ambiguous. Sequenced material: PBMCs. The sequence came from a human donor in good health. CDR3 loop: CASGLGQNTEAFF. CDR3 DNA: TGTGCTAGTGGTTTGGGGCAAAACACTGAAGCTTTCTTT.